This T cell receptor beta chain was captured by sequencing in a study of blood T cell repertoires in COVID-19. Looking at the study overall: Donors in the United States, Italy and Spain gave samples during acute or convalescent COVID-19. Sample material is recorded as cDNA or gDNA derived from T cells, B-cell-depleted T cells, or PBMCs.

Seattle participants joined during active infection and were tracked over time. This clone has at least ten counts. Study processing details: Reference gene primer amplification gave estimated nucleated cell counts. Measured with immunoSEQ multiplex PCR; TCRdb has only the in-frame clones, and not every one. V and J calls and clone size are those listed in that table; D and trimming were worked out from the DNA. The data hold more than 200,000 clones, with about 87% observed a single time. CDR1 LNHDA and CDR2 SQIVND come from the germline V gene (reference sequence). Trimming left V 3 bases short and J 4 bases short, with 15 bases between. The length of the CDR3 is 15 residues.

The sample was peripheral blood. The rearrangement joins TRBV19 to TRBJ1-2; possibly TRBD1 for D (6 bases). The sequence was collected from a woman in her sixties or seventies with COVID-19, enrolled during active disease. The CDR3 protein is CASSMSPGTPYGYTF. CDR3 in DNA: TGTGCCAGTAGTATGTCGCCGGGGACACCCTATGGCTACACCTTC.